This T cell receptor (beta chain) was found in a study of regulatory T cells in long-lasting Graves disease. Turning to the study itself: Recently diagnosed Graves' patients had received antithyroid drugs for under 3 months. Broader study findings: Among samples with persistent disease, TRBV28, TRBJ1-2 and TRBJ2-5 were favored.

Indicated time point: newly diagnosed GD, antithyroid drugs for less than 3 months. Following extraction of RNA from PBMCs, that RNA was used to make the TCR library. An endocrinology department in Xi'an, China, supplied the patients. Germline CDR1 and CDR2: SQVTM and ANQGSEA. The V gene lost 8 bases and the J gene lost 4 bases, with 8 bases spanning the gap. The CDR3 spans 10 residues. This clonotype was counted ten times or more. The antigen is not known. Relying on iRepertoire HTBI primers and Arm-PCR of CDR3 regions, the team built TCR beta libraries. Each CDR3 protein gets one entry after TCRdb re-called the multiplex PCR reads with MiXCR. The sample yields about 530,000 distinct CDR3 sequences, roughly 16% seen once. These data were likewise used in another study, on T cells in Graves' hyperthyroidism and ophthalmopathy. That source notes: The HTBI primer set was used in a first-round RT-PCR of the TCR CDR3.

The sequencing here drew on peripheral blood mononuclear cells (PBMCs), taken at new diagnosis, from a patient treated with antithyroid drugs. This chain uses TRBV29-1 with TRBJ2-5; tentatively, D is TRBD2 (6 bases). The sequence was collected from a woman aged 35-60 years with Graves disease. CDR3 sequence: CSSRGETQYF. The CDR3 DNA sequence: TGCAGCTCGCGGGGAGAGACCCAGTACTTC.